Each of the 25 T cell receptor beta chains below was sequenced from the same sample in a study of blood T cell repertoires in COVID-19. Method: immunoSEQ multiplex PCR; TCRdb's copy keeps in-frame clones and lacks some. The data show 110,000 or so clones, approximately 91% seen once. The sequencing sample was made of peripheral blood. These receptor sequences come from a woman in her 70s who had recovered from COVID-19.

The rearrangement joins TRBV11-2 to TRBJ2-7; a weak D match, TRBD2 (5 bases). Germline assignment: CDR1 SGHAT and CDR2 FQNNGV. The V end was cut by 5 bases, the J end by 5 bases, with 10 bases between. CDR3 length: 12 amino acids. As DNA, the CDR3 is TGTGCCAGCAGCCAAGTCGGGGACGAGCAGTACTTC. It translates to CASSQVGDEQYF.

The genes are TRBV6-5 and TRBJ2-5; D remains unclear. Germline V lookup: CDR1 MNHEY, CDR2 SVGAGI. The CDR3 has 14 amino acids. V was shortened by 7 bases and J by 4 bases, with 16 bases between the two germline ends. The CDR3 nucleotides are TGTGCCAGCACCTTTGCGCGAACAGCAGAGACCCAGTACTTC. It codes for CASTFARTAETQYF.

The genes are TRBV7-2 and TRBJ1-2; 10 bases align to TRBD1. The CDR3 sequence is 15 residues long. V shed 2 bases and J 8 bases; nucleotides not matched to a gene: 8. The V gene's germline CDR1 is SGHTA and CDR2 FQGNSA. DNA for the CDR3: TGTGCCAGCAGCTTAACCCCGGGACAGGGGCGCGGCTACACCTTC. Amino acid sequence: CASSLTPGQGRGYTF.

The V and J genes are TRBV27 and TRBJ1-6, with a possible D match to TRBD1 (5 bases). CDR1 and CDR2 (germline): MNHEY, SMNVEV (reference sequence). This CDR3 contains 16 residues. V lost 6 bases and J lost 0, with 12 bases in between. Written as DNA, the CDR3 is TGTGCCAGCAGACGGGACTTAAGCTCCTATAATTCACCCCTCCACTTT. Residues: CASRRDLSSYNSPLHF.

The chain combines TRBV11-2 with TRBJ2-7; TRBD1 aligns across 12 bases. Germline V lookup: CDR1 SGHAT, CDR2 FQNNGV. The CDR3 extends over 14 amino acids. V lost 6 bases and J lost 11; bases outside the gene matches: 11. CDR3 DNA sequence: TGTGCCAGCAGACCTCCGGGACAGGGGGCGATGGAGTACTTC. Translation: CASRPPGQGAMEYF.

This chain joins TRBV29-1 and TRBJ2-2, with D maybe TRBD1 (5 bases). This CDR3 contains 14 residues. Per germline, CDR1 SQVTM and CDR2 ANQGSEA. Trimming took 4 bases from V and 1 from J, leaving 10 bases between them. The CDR3 nucleotides are TGCAGCGTTGTTTGTCAGGGGAACACCGGGGAGCTGTTTTTT. It codes for CSVVCQGNTGELFF.

The gene calls are TRBV16 and TRBJ2-2; perhaps TRBD2 as D (5 bases). CDR1 KGHSY and CDR2 FQNENV come from the germline V gene. This CDR3 contains 14 residues. The germline V and J ends were trimmed by 7 bases and 0 bases, with 9 bases remaining between them. The CDR3 nucleotides read TGTGCCAGCACCCATAGCGCGAACACCGGGGAGCTGTTTTTT. It is translated as CASTHSANTGELFF.

The chain employs TRBV19 and TRBJ1-2; unclear D gene. This CDR3 is built from 14 residues. The germline gives CDR1 LNHDA, CDR2 SQIVND (reference sequence). V lost 3 bases and J 5 bases, leaving 13 bases between the germline ends. The chain's CDR3 is CASSIIQSGYGYTF. The CDR3 coding sequence is TGTGCCAGTAGTATTATCCAGTCGGGGTATGGCTACACCTTC.

The chain links TRBV7-2 to TRBJ1-4; no clear D gene. V lost 1 base, J lost 8 bases, and 17 bases lay in between. CDR1 and CDR2 (germline): SGHTA, FQGNSA. This CDR3 is 16 amino acids long. This chain's CDR3 is CASSLGPAGLGEKLFF. The CDR3 DNA is TGTGCCAGCAGCTTAGGGCCGGCGGGATTAGGCGAAAAACTGTTTTTT.

This chain links TRBV9 with TRBJ2-2; D is undetermined. The V end was cut by 2 bases, the J end by 4 bases, with 6 bases between. The germline gives CDR1 SGDLS, CDR2 YYNGEE. This CDR3 has 13 amino acids. CDR3 sequence reads: CASSVTGTGELFF. The CDR3 DNA reads TGTGCCAGCAGCGTGACTGGCACCGGGGAGCTGTTTTTT.

The chain combines TRBV7-2 with TRBJ2-7; the D is unclear. CDR3 size: 13 residues. Germline CDR1 is SGHTA and CDR2 is FQGNSA. V was pared by 2 bases and J by 2 bases, with 7 bases between. This CDR3 is CASSLSSAYEQYF. The CDR3 nucleotides read TGTGCCAGCAGCTTAAGTTCAGCCTACGAGCAGTACTTC.

The chain carries TRBV20-1 and TRBJ2-1; a possible D gene is TRBD1 (6 bases). This CDR3 has 13 residues. V lost 3 bases and J lost 15, with 21 bases in between. Germline lookup yields CDR1 DFQATT and CDR2 SNEGSKA (reference sequence). The DNA of the CDR3 is TGCAGTGCTAGTGACAGGACCATTAAGCGGCCGTTCTTC. Amino acids: CSASDRTIKRPFF.

V usage is TRBV7-8 and J usage is TRBJ2-7; D gene unclear. Germline V CDR1 and CDR2: SGHVS, FQNEAQ. Trimming shortened V by 4 bases and J by 3 bases, and 13 bases separated the two germline ends. The CDR3 is 14 amino acids. CDR3 sequence reads: CASSSTQRGYEQYF. The CDR3 region has the DNA TGTGCCAGCAGCTCCACCCAGCGTGGCTACGAGCAGTACTTC.

V is TRBV20-1 and J is TRBJ2-7; D uncertain. The V end was cut by 3 bases, the J end by 1 base, with 13 bases between. The CDR3 is 14 amino acids. Germline CDR1 is DFQATT and CDR2 is SNEGSKA (reference sequence). The CDR3 bases are TGCAGTGCTAGTCAGGCAGGTCGGTCCTACGAGCAGTACTTC. It translates to CSASQAGRSYEQYF.

This chain joins TRBV5-1 and TRBJ2-6; 8 bases agree with TRBD1. The CDR3 spans 18 residues. Germline V lookup: CDR1 SGHRS, CDR2 YFSETQ. With 4 bases clipped from V and 3 bases from J, the junction kept 12 bases outside the gene matches. The CDR3 nucleotides read TGCGCCAGCAGCCGGGCAGGGGGCGCGTTAAGTGGGGCCAACGTCCTGACTTTC. Its translation: CASSRAGGALSGANVLTF.

V is TRBV3-1 (or the pseudogene TRBV3-2) and J is TRBJ1-2; D not resolved. The ends were cut back, 4 bases at V and 5 bases at J, with 8 bases in the middle. Germline-derived CDR1 and CDR2 are LGHDT and YNNKEL (reference sequence). The CDR3 runs 12 residues. CDR3 bases: TGTGCCAGCAGCCCCCCAGAATATGGCTACACCTTC. Its protein is CASSPPEYGYTF.

The J gene is TRBJ2-3, the V gene TRBV7-7; 12 bases fit TRBD2. Germline V gene lookup returns CDR1 SSHAT and CDR2 FNYEAQ (reference sequence). V was clipped by 5 bases and J by 5 bases; unmatched bases: 5. The CDR3 runs to 15 residues. The CDR3 region is CASSRLAGVEDTQYF. CDR3 in DNA: TGTGCCAGCAGCAGACTAGCGGGAGTGGAAGATACGCAGTATTTT.

The CDR3 sequence is CSVLTSGRTDTQYF. DNA of the CDR3: TGCAGCGTCCTGACTAGCGGCCGCACAGATACGCAGTATTTT. The chain uses TRBV29-1 and TRBJ2-3; 9 bases agree with TRBD2. The CDR3 sequence is 14 residues long. The ends lost 6 bases at V and 1 base at J; junction bases unmatched: 5. CDR1 SQVTM and CDR2 ANQGSEA come from the germline V gene.

The chain combines TRBV6-6 with TRBJ2-1; possibly TRBD2 for D (7 bases). The germline V gene has CDR1 MNHNY and CDR2 SVGAGI (reference sequence). The V end lost 7 bases, the J end lost 15 bases, and 16 bases lay between the germline ends. The CDR3 consists of 11 residues. The CDR3 DNA sequence: TGTGCCAGCACCTGGGGGGGGCATCTGTTCTTC. Translation: CASTWGGHLFF.

This clone appeared a few times. The V call is TRBV28, the J call TRBJ2-1; maybe TRBD2 (5 bases). Germline loops: CDR1 MDHEN, CDR2 SYDVKM. The length of the CDR3 is 13 residues. V gave up 3 bases and J gave up 6 bases, with 9 bases separating them. CDR3 DNA: TGTGCCAGCAGTTTCCCGGGGTCCAATGAGCAGTTCTTC. Translation gives CASSFPGSNEQFF.

The rearrangement uses TRBV28 and TRBJ1-2; 7 bases match TRBD1. The CDR3 spans 13 residues. Germline V gives CDR1 MDHEN, CDR2 SYDVKM. The V segment lost 5 bases and the J segment 6 bases; nucleotides outside the gene matches: 6. The CDR3 spells CASSPGGYNGYTF. The CDR3 coding sequence is TGTGCCAGCAGTCCAGGGGGTTACAATGGCTACACCTTC.

This clone was counted only a few times. The chain combines TRBV4-1 with TRBJ2-2; maybe TRBD1 (6 bases). CDR1 and CDR2 (germline): MGHRA, YSYEKL. The CDR3 has 16 amino acids. V was clipped by 3 bases and J by 1 base, with 12 bases between them. The CDR3 sequence: CASSHADSRNTGELFF. CDR3 in DNA: TGCGCCAGCAGCCACGCGGACAGTCGGAACACCGGGGAGCTGTTTTTT.

The V gene is TRBV6-5, the J gene TRBJ1-3; 7 bases fit TRBD1. V was pared by 7 bases and J by 4 bases, with 4 bases of the junction left unmatched. CDR1 is MNHEY and CDR2 is SVGAGI in the germline V gene. CDR3 length: 13 residues. DNA of the CDR3: TGTGCCAGCATTGGGACAGCGGGAAACACCATATATTTT. Protein: CASIGTAGNTIYF.

This chain connects TRBV4-2 to TRBJ2-2; 10 positions agree with TRBD2. CDR3 size: 17 residues. V gave up 2 bases and J gave up 4 bases; unmatched junction bases: 7. From germline, CDR1 is LGHNA and CDR2 YNFKEQ. The CDR3 reads CASSQRGRTSGTGELFF. The CDR3, as DNA: TGTGCCAGCAGCCAAAGGGGGAGGACTAGCGGCACCGGGGAGCTGTTTTTT.

J is TRBJ1-6 and V is TRBV4-1; D remains unclear. The germline gives CDR1 MGHRA, CDR2 YSYEKL. The CDR3 contains 14 residues. With 4 bases removed from V and 9 bases from J, the gap between germline ends came to 13 bases. The CDR3 bases are TGCGCCAGCAGCCTCCGGGGTGGTTCTTCACCCCTCCACTTT. Encoded protein: CASSLRGGSSPLHF.